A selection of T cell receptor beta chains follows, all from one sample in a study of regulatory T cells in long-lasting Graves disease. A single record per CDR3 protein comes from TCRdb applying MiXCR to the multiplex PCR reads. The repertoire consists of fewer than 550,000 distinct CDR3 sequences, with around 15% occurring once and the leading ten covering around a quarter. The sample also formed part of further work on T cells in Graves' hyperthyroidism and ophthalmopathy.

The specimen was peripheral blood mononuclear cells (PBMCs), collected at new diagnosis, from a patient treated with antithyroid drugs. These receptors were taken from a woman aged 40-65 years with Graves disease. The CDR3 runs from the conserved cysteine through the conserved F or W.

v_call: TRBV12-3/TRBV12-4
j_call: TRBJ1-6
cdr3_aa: CASRGDRVLSPLHF

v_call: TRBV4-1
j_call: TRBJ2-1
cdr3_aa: CASSQGWGTYNEQFF

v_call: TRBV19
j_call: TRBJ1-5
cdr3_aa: CASMAGSYVGNQPQHF

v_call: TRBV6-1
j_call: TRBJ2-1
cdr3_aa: CASTLTSGGVSEQFF

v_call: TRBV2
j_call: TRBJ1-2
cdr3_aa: CAGTGDGSGYTF

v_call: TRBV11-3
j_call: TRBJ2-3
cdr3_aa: CASSPYRGPNTDTQYF

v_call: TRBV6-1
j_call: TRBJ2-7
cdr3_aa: CASSRDIESYEQYF

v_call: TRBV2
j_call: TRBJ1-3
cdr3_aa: CASSVEAPSVNTIYF

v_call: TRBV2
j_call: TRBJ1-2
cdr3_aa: CASSVRQGVYGYTF

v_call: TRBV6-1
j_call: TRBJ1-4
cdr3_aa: CASSRQGAISNEKLFF

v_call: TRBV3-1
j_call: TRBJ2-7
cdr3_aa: CASSQGSRNEQYF

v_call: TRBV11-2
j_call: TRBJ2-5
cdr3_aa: CASSLEIRETQYF

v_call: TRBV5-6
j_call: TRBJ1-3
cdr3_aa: CASSLKGVSGNTIYF

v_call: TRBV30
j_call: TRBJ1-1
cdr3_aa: CALNRGTEAFF

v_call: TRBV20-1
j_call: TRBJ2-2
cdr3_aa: CSAVRTGRRGTGELFF

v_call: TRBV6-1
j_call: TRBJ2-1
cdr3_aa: CASTSRTNWAGNLNEQFF

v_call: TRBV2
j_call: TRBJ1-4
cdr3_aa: CASSYSQGANEKLFF

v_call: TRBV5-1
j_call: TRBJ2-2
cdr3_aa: CASSFLVEGTGELFF

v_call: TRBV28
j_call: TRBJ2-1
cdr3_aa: CASSSAGGAYNEQFF

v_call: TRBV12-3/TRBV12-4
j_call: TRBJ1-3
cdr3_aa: CASSFGPLYGNTIYF

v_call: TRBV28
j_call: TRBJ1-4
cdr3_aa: CASSPWTLAGEKLFF

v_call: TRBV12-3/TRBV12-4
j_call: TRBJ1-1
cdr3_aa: CASSFDRGGTEAFF

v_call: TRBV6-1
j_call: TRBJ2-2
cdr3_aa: CASRTYRGNTGELFF

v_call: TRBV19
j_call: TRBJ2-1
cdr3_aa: CASSGAYNEQFF

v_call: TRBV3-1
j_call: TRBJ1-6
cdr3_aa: CASSQDSWGDNSPLHF

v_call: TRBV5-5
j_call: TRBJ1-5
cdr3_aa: CASSLLGAGNQPQHF

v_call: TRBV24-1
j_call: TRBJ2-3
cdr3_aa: CATSDSLPGEGTDTQYF

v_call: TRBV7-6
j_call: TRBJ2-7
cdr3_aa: CASSLAQGMAYEQYF

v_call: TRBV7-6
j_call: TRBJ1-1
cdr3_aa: CASSLWSTEAFF

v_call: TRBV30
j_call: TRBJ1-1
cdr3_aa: CTLGRGNTEAFF

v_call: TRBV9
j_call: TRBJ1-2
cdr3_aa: CASSVGGKPGYGYTF

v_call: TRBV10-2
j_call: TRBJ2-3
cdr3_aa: CASRTGTSGGTSTDTQYF

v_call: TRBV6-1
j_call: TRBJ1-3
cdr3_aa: CATHPPTANTIYF

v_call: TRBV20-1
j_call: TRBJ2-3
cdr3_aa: CSARVTGSTDTQYF

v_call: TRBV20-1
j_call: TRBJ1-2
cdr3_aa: CSGWTEPYGYTF

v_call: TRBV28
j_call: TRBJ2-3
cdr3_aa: CASSLVSGGATDTQYF

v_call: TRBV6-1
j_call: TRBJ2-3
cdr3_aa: CASSFPSRIIGSTDTQYF

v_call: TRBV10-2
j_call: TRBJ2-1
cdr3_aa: CASSESQLEQFF

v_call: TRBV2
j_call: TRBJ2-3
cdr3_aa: CASSERSYTQYF

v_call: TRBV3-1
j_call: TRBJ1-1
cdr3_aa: CASSQTSNTEAFF

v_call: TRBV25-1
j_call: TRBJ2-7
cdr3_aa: CASREPGTGSYEQYF

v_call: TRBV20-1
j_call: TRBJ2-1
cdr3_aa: CSAIRTSGGYNEQFF

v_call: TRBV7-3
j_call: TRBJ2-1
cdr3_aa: CASSFRGGGSYNEQFF

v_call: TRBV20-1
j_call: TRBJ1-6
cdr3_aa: CSAGIDRQNSPLHF

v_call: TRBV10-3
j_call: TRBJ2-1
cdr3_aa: CAISGELAGGSNEQFF

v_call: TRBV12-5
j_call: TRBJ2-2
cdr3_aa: CASAKENTGELFF

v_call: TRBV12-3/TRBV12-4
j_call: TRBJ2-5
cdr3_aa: CASSSTRQETQYF

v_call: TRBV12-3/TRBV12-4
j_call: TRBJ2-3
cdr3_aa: CASSFAVQAGQDTQYF